A selection of T cell receptor beta chains follows, all from one sample in a study of T cell changes during pregnancy in multiple sclerosis. Data came from immunoSEQ multiplex PCR; TCRdb stores just in-frame clones and leaves some out. Of about 79,000 clones in the sample, 75% to 95% are singletons; the top ten hold about 0.52%. The specimen was CD4+ T cells from peripheral blood mononuclear cells, collected in the second trimester of pregnancy. Every receptor here comes from a female donor with multiple sclerosis, enrolled in a pregnancy study. CDR3s include the opening cysteine and the closing phenylalanine or tryptophan. A D gene is named only where the DNA matches it firmly. Not all rows give a size; the values are once, few, many and, for expanded clones, a class.

v_call	d_call	j_call	clone_size	cdr3_length	cdr3_nt	cdr3_aa
TRBV9	-	TRBJ2-3	-	15	TGTGCCAGCAGCCCCCAGGGGCGGGCCACAGATACGCAGTATTTT	CASSPQGRATDTQYF
TRBV30	TRBD1	TRBJ2-5	-	15	TGTGCCTGGAATCACGGACAGGGAGACCAAGAGACCCAGTACTTC	CAWNHGQGDQETQYF
TRBV9	TRBD1	TRBJ1-5	-	13	TGTGCCAGCAGCCAGGGGGCCGATCAGCCCCAGCATTTT	CASSQGADQPQHF
TRBV7-9	-	TRBJ2-5	-	16	TGTGCCAGCAGCTTAGCGGGCAGTTCGACTAGGGAGACCCAGTACTTC	CASSLAGSSTRETQYF
TRBV2	TRBD1	TRBJ1-6	-	16	TGTGCCAGCAGTGTGGGGGACAGGGGGCAGGGTTCACCCCTCCACTTT	CASSVGDRGQGSPLHF
TRBV2	-	TRBJ1-2	-	12	TGTGCCAGCACCGAGGAGGGCTATGGCTACACCTTC	CASTEEGYGYTF
TRBV7-8	-	TRBJ1-3	few	14	TGTGCCAGCAGCTACCGAGGCTCTGGAAACACCATATATTTT	CASSYRGSGNTIYF
TRBV4-3	TRBD2	TRBJ2-1	-	17	TGCGCCAGCAGCCAAGAACTTATGGCTAGCGGGTACAATGAGCAGTTCTTC	CASSQELMASGYNEQFF
TRBV19	-	TRBJ2-7	-	13	TGTGCCAGTAGTATTGACAGCCTCTACGAGCAGTACTTC	CASSIDSLYEQYF
TRBV7-2	TRBD1	TRBJ1-6	-	16	TGTGCCAGCAGTCTATTCTCCGGGACAGGGTACTCACCCCTCCACTTT	CASSLFSGTGYSPLHF
TRBV30	-	TRBJ2-5	-	15	TGTGCCTGGACCAAGATGCGAGGGGGACAAGAGACCCAGTACTTC	CAWTKMRGGQETQYF
TRBV18	-	TRBJ2-5	-	13	TGTGCCAGCTCAACCGGGTCACAAGAGACCCAGTACTTC	CASSTGSQETQYF
TRBV7-8	TRBD1	TRBJ1-2	-	19	TGTGCCAGCAGCTTAGCTATCAGGGACAGGGGGCGCCTGGGCTATGGCTACACCTTC	CASSLAIRDRGRLGYGYTF
TRBV9	-	TRBJ1-3	-	14	TGTGCCAGCAGGGGAGACACCGGAGGAAACACCATATATTTT	CASRGDTGGNTIYF
TRBV5-6	-	TRBJ2-3	-	15	TGTGCCAGCAGCTTGCAGGGCCGGAGCACAGATACGCAGTATTTT	CASSLQGRSTDTQYF
TRBV2	-	TRBJ1-2	once	17	TGTGCCAGCAGTGTAGGCCAGGGAGGGAAAACTAACTATGGCTACACCTTC	CASSVGQGGKTNYGYTF
TRBV13	-	TRBJ1-6	-	14	TGTGCCAGCAGCTTTGTCCAAGTCGGTTCACCCCTCCACTTT	CASSFVQVGSPLHF
TRBV6-1	-	TRBJ1-2	-	13	TGTGCCAGCATCCAGACAGCGAACTATGGCTACACCTTC	CASIQTANYGYTF